This T cell receptor (beta chain) was observed in a study of T cells in localized non-small cell lung cancer. Investigators took adjacent lung free of atypia at least 2 cm from the tumor margin. Generated by immunoSEQ multiplex PCR, the TCRdb table keeps only in-frame clones and is missing some. The table includes approximately 700 clones, approximately 19% detected once. V lost 3 bases to trimming and J lost 6 bases; unmatched junction nucleotides: 7. The CDR3 consists of 14 residues. Germline values: CDR1 KGHSH, CDR2 LQKENI. This chain joins TRBV18 and TRBJ1-1; the match to TRBD1 covers 7 bases. The material sequenced was normal lung tissue next to the tumor, taken before any cancer treatment. This TCR was recovered from a female donor at least 60 years old with stage II lung adenocarcinoma. This CDR3 is CASSPLQGRAEAFF. The CDR3 coding sequence is TGTGCCAGCTCACCGCTACAGGGGAGAGCTGAAGCTTTCTTT.